What follows describes a single T cell receptor (beta chain). Antigen: not known. The germline gives CDR1 SGHDN, CDR2 FVKESK. The V and J ends lost 3 bases and 0 bases respectively, with 3 bases between them. The length of the CDR3 is 14 residues. The sample comes from a study of PD-1 blockade in classical Hodgkin lymphoma. Study outcomes and limitations: Complete responders started with a diversity level that resembled newly diagnosed patients at baseline.

Indicated time point: cycle 4 day 1 (C4D1), after more than five weeks of nivolumab. Patients all relapsed after autologous stem cell transplantation, and there was variation in brentuximab vedotin exposure. Negative selection with magnetic separation was used to purify CD4+ T cells from thawed PBMCs. Profiling relied on immunoSEQ multiplex PCR, and the TCRdb table lists in-frame clones only, not all of them. The sample lists around 13,000 clones, about nine tenths occurring once. Sample: CD4+ T cells from blood, taken before the fourth cycle of nivolumab. This clonotype was sampled from a human donor with classical Hodgkin lymphoma. This chain joins TRBV14 and TRBJ2-6; no definite D call. CDR3 nucleotides: TGTGCCAGCAGCCAGAGCTCTGGGGCCAACGTCCTGACTTTC. It specifies CASSQSSGANVLTF.